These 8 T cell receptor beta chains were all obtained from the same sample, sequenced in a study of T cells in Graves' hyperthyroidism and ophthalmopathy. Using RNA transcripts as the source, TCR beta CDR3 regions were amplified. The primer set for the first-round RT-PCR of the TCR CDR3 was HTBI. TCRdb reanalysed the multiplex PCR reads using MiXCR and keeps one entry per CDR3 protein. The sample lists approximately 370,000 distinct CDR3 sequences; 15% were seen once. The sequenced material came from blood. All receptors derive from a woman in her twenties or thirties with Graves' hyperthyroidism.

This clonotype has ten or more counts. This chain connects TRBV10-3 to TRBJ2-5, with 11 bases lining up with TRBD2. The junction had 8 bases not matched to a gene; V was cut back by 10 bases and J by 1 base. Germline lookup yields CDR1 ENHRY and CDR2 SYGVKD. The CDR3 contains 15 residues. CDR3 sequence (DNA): TGTGCCAGCAACCTGGGGACTAGCGGCCAAGAGACCCAGTACTTC. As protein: CASNLGTSGQETQYF.

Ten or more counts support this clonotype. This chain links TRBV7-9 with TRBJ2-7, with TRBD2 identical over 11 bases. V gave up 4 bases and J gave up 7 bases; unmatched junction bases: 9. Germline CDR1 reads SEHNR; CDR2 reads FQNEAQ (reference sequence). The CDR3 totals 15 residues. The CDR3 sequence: CASSYGTSGNLEQYF. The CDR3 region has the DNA TGTGCCAGCAGCTATGGGACTAGCGGTAACTTGGAGCAGTACTTC.

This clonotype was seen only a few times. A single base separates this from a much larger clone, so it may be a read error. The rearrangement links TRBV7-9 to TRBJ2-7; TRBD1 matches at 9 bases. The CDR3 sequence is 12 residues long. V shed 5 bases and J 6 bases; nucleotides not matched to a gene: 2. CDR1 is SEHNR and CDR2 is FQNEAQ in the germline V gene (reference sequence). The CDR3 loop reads CASSRTGAEQYF. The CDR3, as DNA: TGTGCCAGCAGCCGGACAGGGGCCGAGCAGTACTTC.

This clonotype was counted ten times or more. CDR3 nucleotide sequence: TGTGCCAGCTGCGTACCCAGGGACATAGGGCACCTTTATCAGCCCCAGCATTTT. It is translated as CASCVPRDIGHLYQPQHF. The gene calls are TRBV28 and TRBJ1-5; perhaps TRBD1 as D (6 bases). Germline V gene lookup returns CDR1 MDHEN and CDR2 SYDVKM. This CDR3 is 18 amino acids long. V was pared by 8 bases and J by 5 bases, with 28 bases between. Supplemented by reference TRBV28 and TRBJ1-5, the full variable domain reads DVKVTQSSRYLVKRTGEKVFLECVQDMDHENMFWYRQDPGLGLRLIYFSYDVKMKEKGDIPEGYSVSREKKERFSLILESASTNQTSMYLCASCVPRDIGHLYQPQHFGDGTRLSIL.

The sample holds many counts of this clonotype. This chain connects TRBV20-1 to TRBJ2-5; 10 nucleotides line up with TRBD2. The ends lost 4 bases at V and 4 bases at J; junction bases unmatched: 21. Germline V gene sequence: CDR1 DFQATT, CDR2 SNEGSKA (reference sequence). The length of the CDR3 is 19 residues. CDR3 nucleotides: TGCAGTGCTACAAACCTAGCGGGAGAGGGGAATAAAGCGGGAGAGACCCAGTACTTC. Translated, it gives CSATNLAGEGNKAGETQYF.

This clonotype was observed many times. The CDR3 loop reads CASSPPSGSADTQYF. The CDR3 nucleotides read TGCGCCAGCAGCCCGCCTAGCGGGAGCGCAGATACGCAGTATTTT. The chain employs TRBV5-1 and TRBJ2-3, with 10 bases identical to TRBD2. Germline V lookup: CDR1 SGHRS, CDR2 YFSETQ. V lost 4 bases to trimming and J lost 4 bases; unmatched junction nucleotides: 6. The CDR3 extends over 15 amino acids.

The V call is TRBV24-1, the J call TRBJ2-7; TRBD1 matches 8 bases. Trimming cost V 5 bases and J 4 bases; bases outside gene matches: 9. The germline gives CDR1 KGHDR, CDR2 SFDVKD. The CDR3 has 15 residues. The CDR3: CATSGPDRGGYEQYF. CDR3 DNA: TGTGCCACCAGTGGCCCCGACAGGGGTGGTTACGAGCAGTACTTC.

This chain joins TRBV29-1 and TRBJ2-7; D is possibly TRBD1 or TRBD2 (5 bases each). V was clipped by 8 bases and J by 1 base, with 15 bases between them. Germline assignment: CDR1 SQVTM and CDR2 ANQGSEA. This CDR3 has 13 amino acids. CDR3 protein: CSFTGTRSYEQYF. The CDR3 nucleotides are TGCAGCTTCACCGGGACCCGGTCCTACGAGCAGTACTTC.